This TCR beta chain was retrieved from a study of siplizumab effects on memory and regulatory T cells. For this clone: Its antigen is undetermined. The sample has other DNA sequences that encode this CDR3 too.

Clones were sequenced by immunoSEQ multiplex PCR, and TCRdb holds only the in-frame ones, with some missing. The repertoire holds about 62,000 clones, with 70% to 85% as singletons. Broader study findings: The diversity of naive T cells seemed greater than that of memory cells, and their alloresponse contribution seemed major. Alloreactive CD4+ clones that could be mapped were on average 68.8% Treg-derived with siplizumab, against around 27% in controls.

The germline CDR1 and CDR2 sequences are SEHNR and FQNEAQ (reference sequence). Trimming left V 2 bases short and J 0 bases short, with 5 bases between. This CDR3 contains 15 residues. The source of this sequence is a human donor in good health. The chain combines TRBV7-9 with TRBJ1-6; no reliable D call. Specimen: memory CD4+ T cells sorted from blood. As DNA, the CDR3 is TGTGCCAGCAGCTTAACGAGCTCCTATAATTCACCCCTCCACTTT. The encoded protein is CASSLTSSYNSPLHF. Filled out from reference TRBV7-9 and TRBJ1-6, the complete variable domain reads DTGVSQNPRHKITKRGQNVTFRCDPISEHNRLYWYRQTLGQGPEFLTYFQNEAQLEKSRLLSDRFSAERPKGSFSTLEIQRTEQGDSAMYLCASSLTSSYNSPLHFGNGTRLTVT.